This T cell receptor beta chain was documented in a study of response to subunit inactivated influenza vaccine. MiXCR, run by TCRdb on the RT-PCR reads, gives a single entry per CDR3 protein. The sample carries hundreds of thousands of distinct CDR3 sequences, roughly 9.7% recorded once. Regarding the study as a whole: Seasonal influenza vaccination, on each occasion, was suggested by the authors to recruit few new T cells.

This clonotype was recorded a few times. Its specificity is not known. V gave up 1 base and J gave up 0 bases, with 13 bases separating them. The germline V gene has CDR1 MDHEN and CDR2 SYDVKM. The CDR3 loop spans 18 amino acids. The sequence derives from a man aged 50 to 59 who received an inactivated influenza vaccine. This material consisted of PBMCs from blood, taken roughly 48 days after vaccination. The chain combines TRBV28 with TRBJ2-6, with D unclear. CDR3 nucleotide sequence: TGTGCCAGCAGTTTATCGTTTTCACGGCCCTCTGGGGCCAACGTCCTGACTTTC. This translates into CASSLSFSRPSGANVLTF.